This record looks at one T cell receptor (beta chain) sequence and its context. Its antigen is unknown. Relative to the germline gene, one junction end is altered; a read error may explain this. The sample belongs to a study of cytomegalovirus exposure and HLA in healthy donors. Study-level results: The study recorded 164 TCR beta chains that were cytomegalovirus-associated.

Germline V lookup: CDR1 MGHRA, CDR2 YSYEKL. The CDR3 consists of 13 residues. Produced via immunoSEQ multiplex PCR; TCRdb's table is partial and in-frame only. Of roughly 330,000 clones listed, about 90% are singletons. The sample taken for sequencing was PBMCs. The chain employs TRBV4-1 and TRBJ1-2; 7 bases agree with TRBD1. The clonotype comes from a young woman in good health and CMV-seropositive. The CDR3 nucleotides read TGCGCCAGCAGGCCTACAGGGGTCCCTCTTCTATCCTTC. It yields the protein CASRPTGVPLLSF.